The T cell receptor beta chain under discussion was sequenced for a study of T cell responses to AZD1222 COVID-19 vaccine. As for the study in general: Second-dose schedules of about 4 or about 12 weeks were combined. Whole-study results and caveats: Only after the peak T cell response were repertoires sampled. White British donors predominated, females outnumbered males, and clonal diversity was possibly underestimated. Spike-specific TCR breadth and depth both grew after two AZD1222 doses.

Method: immunoSEQ multiplex PCR; TCRdb's copy keeps in-frame clones and lacks some. This sample yields about 72,000 clones, of which over 75% are seen a single time; 24% belongs to the top ten. As regards this clone: Its target is unknown.

Losses at the gene ends were 4 bases for V and 2 bases for J; bases not matched to a gene: 12. Germline V gives CDR1 MDHEN, CDR2 SYDVKM. CDR3 length: 17 residues. The source was peripheral blood, collected on day 0 of AZD1222 vaccination. The sequence was obtained from an adult in good health. The chain has TRBV28 and TRBJ1-2; TRBD1 agrees at 8 bases. CDR3 sequence: CASSSRTGYRTNYGYTF. The CDR3 DNA reads TGTGCCAGCAGTTCCCGGACAGGGTATCGGACGAACTATGGCTACACCTTC.